This T cell receptor beta chain was captured by sequencing in a study of T cells in tuberculosis. General study findings and limits: Some low-affinity tetramer-binding T cells may be absent from this sample.

Assay used: immunoSEQ multiplex PCR; TCRdb lists only in-frame clones, some missing. The sample comprises about 54,000 clones, 88% of which are singletons, and 21% rests with the top ten. The V gene's germline CDR1 is SGHTA and CDR2 FQGNSA. The CDR3 length is 13 residues. Germline trimming cut 6 bases from V and 7 bases from J; bases unmatched to any gene: 5. Sorting used thawed, overnight-rested PBMC stained with anti-CD3, a viability dye and GMM-loaded CD1B tetramer. CD1B tetramers were loaded with Rhodococcus equi-derived C32 glucose monomycolate. About 100,000 tetramer-negative cells were sorted from each donor.

V usage is TRBV7-2 and J usage is TRBJ1-2, with TRBD1 matching over 10 bases. The sequence derives from an adult woman with latent tuberculosis. Specimen: CD1b-GMM tetramer-negative cells sorted from PBMCs. In DNA form, the CDR3 reads TGTGCCAGCAGTGGGGGACAGGGGCGTGGCTACACCTTC. This encodes CASSGGQGRGYTF.